A single sample is the source of the 9 T cell receptor beta chains below, sequenced in a study of cytomegalovirus exposure and HLA in healthy donors (dated 2017 in TCRdb). Library construction relied on the immunoSEQ multiplex PCR assay. The multiplex PCR relied on a mix of 60 forward primers for TCR Vbeta segments and 13 reverse primers for TCR Jbeta segments. Drawn from immuneACCESS, this table holds only the in-frame rearrangements with V and J called that TCRdb kept. Clones are partly lost; checked studies trace under half to an unresolved V gene and leave the rest unexplained. The sample table holds roughly 150,000 clones, of which around three quarters were seen once. In total, the top ten clones hold around 2.2% of the sample. Material for sequencing was PBMCs. The receptors stem from a man aged 45-65 years in good health and CMV-seropositive.

The V call is TRBV30, the J call TRBJ2-4; D is uncertain. Trimming pared 0 bases from V and 8 bases from J, leaving 17 bases between. Per germline, CDR1 GTSNPN and CDR2 SVGIG (reference sequence). The CDR3 runs to 15 residues. The CDR3 nucleotides are TGTGCCTGGAGTGTACTGTACAGCAATTCTCACATTCAGTACTTC. Its protein product is CAWSVLYSNSHIQYF.

The V call is TRBV21-1, the J call TRBJ2-5; TRBD1, the table's D call, lacks a check against the DNA. TRBV21-1 is shown as a pseudogene. This CDR3 has 17 residues. DNA for the CDR3: TGTGCCAGCAGCCCCCTACCCGGACAGGGGTTGCGGTGGACCCAGTACTTC. Its protein is CASSPLPGQGLRWTQYF.

V is TRBV5-6 and J is TRBJ1-1, with no clear D. Trimming shortened V by 4 bases and J by 13 bases, and 14 bases separated the two germline ends. There are 11 residues in the CDR3. Germline loops: CDR1 SGHDT, CDR2 YYEEEE. CDR3 DNA: TGTGCCAGCAGCCCCCCTTGCAGCGGTTTCTTT. The encoded protein is CASSPPCSGFF.

The sample holds a few counts of this clone. The genes are TRBV7-8 and TRBJ2-1; perhaps TRBD1 as D (6 bases). This CDR3 contains 14 residues. V lost 0 bases to trimming and J lost 9 bases, with 12 bases between them. CDR1 is SGHVS and CDR2 is FQNEAQ in the germline V gene. CDR3 coding DNA: TGTGCCAGCAGCTTAGCCGTTCGAGGGGGTGAGCAGTTCTTC. Its protein is CASSLAVRGGEQFF.

This clone was seen a single time. The gene calls are TRBV7-9 and TRBJ1-2; D is perhaps TRBD1 (6 bases). Germline CDR1 SEHNR, CDR2 FQNEAQ (reference sequence). The CDR3 contains 14 residues. The germline V and J ends were trimmed by 4 bases and 8 bases, with 17 bases remaining between them. CDR3 region: CASSSDQGFRGYTF. The CDR3 DNA reads TGTGCCAGCAGCTCTGATCAGGGGTTTCGGGGCTACACCTTC.

V is TRBV4-1 and J is TRBJ2-7; D might be TRBD2 (6 bases). The CDR3 extends over 17 amino acids. The germline V gene has CDR1 MGHRA and CDR2 YSYEKL. Trimming removed 1 base at V and 2 bases at J, with 18 bases between. CDR3 bases: TGCGCCAGCAGCCAAGTTGGTGGGACTCATACCGCCTACGAGCAGTACTTC. This codes for CASSQVGGTHTAYEQYF.

This clone has just a few counts. The chain is built from TRBV5-1 and TRBJ1-1; possible D gene TRBD1, 5 bases. V was cut by 3 bases and J by 4 bases, with 13 bases left in between. The germline V gene encodes CDR1 SGHRS and CDR2 YFSETQ. The CDR3 covers 14 residues. The CDR3 coding sequence is TGCGCCAGCAGCTCAACAGACGGGGGCACTGAAGCTTTCTTT. Amino acids: CASSSTDGGTEAFF.

This rearrangement joins TRBV9 to TRBJ2-5; weak D call: TRBD1 (6 bases). The CDR3 covers 14 residues. Germline V gene sequence: CDR1 SGDLS, CDR2 YYNGEE. Trimming shortened V by 4 bases and J by 1 base, and 11 bases separated the two germline ends. The CDR3 loop is CASSTWDTQETQYF. The CDR3 DNA reads TGTGCCAGCAGCACTTGGGACACCCAAGAGACCCAGTACTTC.

This rearrangement joins TRBV5-4 to TRBJ2-5; 11 positions agree with TRBD2. The CDR3 totals 16 residues. The germline V gene encodes CDR1 SGHNT and CDR2 YYREEE (reference sequence). J lost 5 bases, V lost 4 bases, and 10 bases had no gene match. The DNA of the CDR3 is TGTGCCAGCAGCGCTTCCGGGACTAGCGGTATCGAGACCCAGTACTTC. It translates to CASSASGTSGIETQYF.